These T cell receptor beta chains were read from a single sample in a study of shared clonotypes between healthy human individuals. Sequenced by immunoSEQ multiplex PCR; TCRdb stores in-frame clones only, minus some. Of about 2 million clones listed, roughly 95% are singletons. Sequencing used naive CD4+ T cells sorted from blood. The source is a young man in good health. Each CDR3 is given with its conserved first and last residue. D genes are given only for firm matches. A clone size is listed for some rows: how often the clone was seen (once, few, many), or a class if it is expanded.

cdr3_nt cdr3_aa v_call clone_size d_call j_call
TGTGCCAGCAGGGTTTTACAGGGGAACACCGGGGAGCTGTTTTTT CASRVLQGNTGELFF TRBV2 NA NA TRBJ2-2
TGCGCCAGCAGCCTAGATCACTCTGGAAACACCATATATTTT CASSLDHSGNTIYF TRBV5-1 NA NA TRBJ1-3
TGTGCCAGCAGCCGCAGGGACAACTTGAACACTGAAGCTTTCTTT CASSRRDNLNTEAFF TRBV13 NA NA TRBJ1-1
TGTGCCAGTAGAGCCAGGGAGAGCTCCTACAATGAGCAGTTCTTC CASRARESSYNEQFF TRBV2 once NA TRBJ2-1
TGTGCCAGTAAGACAGGGTTGAACACTGAAGCTTTCTTT CASKTGLNTEAFF TRBV25-1 NA TRBD1 TRBJ1-1
TGTGCCAGCAGTTTGGGAACAGGTCCTGGAAACACCATATATTTT CASSLGTGPGNTIYF TRBV28 NA NA TRBJ1-3
TGTGCCTGGAGTGTATCCGGGACGTCGTACGAGCAGTACTTC CAWSVSGTSYEQYF TRBV30 NA NA TRBJ2-7
TGTGCCAGCAGTGAAGCTGGACAGCCCCAGCATTTT CASSEAGQPQHF TRBV6-1 NA NA TRBJ1-5
TGTGCCATCAGTGAGACCGGGACACCCATCACAGATACGCAGTATTTT CAISETGTPITDTQYF TRBV10-3 NA NA TRBJ2-3
TGTGCCAGTAGTCCAGGGACAGGGAATACAGATACGCAGTATTTT CASSPGTGNTDTQYF TRBV19 NA TRBD1 TRBJ2-3
TGCGCCAGCAGCCAAAGAGCGGGGCTATTCACAGATACGCAGTATTTT CASSQRAGLFTDTQYF TRBV4-3 NA TRBD2 TRBJ2-3
TGTGCCAGTAGTGCTAGACAACAATCCTACGAGCAGTACTTC CASSARQQSYEQYF TRBV19 once NA TRBJ2-7
TGCGCCAGCAGCTTGTTCAGCGAGATGGAGACCCAGTACTTC CASSLFSEMETQYF TRBV5-1 NA NA TRBJ2-5
TGTGCCAGCTCACCACCCGGGCAGGGACTCGGGGAGCTGTTTTTT CASSPPGQGLGELFF TRBV18 NA NA TRBJ2-2
TGTGCCAGCTCACTAGGGGGGATGGCAAATGAGCAGTTCTTC CASSLGGMANEQFF TRBV2 NA NA TRBJ2-1
TGTGCCAGCAGCCCCCTAGGGGGAGGCGTACCGGGAGAGACCCAGTACTTC CASSPLGGGVPGETQYF TRBV9 NA NA TRBJ2-5
TGTGCCAGCAGTTTGAGGGGAGGCGCACAAGAGACCCAGTACTTC CASSLRGGAQETQYF TRBV28 NA NA TRBJ2-5
TGCGCCAGCAGCTCAACAGGGGGTCAGAGGAACACTGAAGCTTTCTTT CASSSTGGQRNTEAFF TRBV5-1 NA TRBD1 TRBJ1-1
TGCGCCAGCAGCCAAGGGTACGGTCCAGCCGAGACCCAGTACTTC CASSQGYGPAETQYF TRBV4-1 NA NA TRBJ2-5
TGCGCCATCCAGCCCGAGCCGTCCACTGAAGCTTTCTTT CAIQPEPSTEAFF TRBV10-2 NA NA TRBJ1-1
TGTGCCAGCAGCTTAGATGAGACCACTGAAGCTTTCTTT CASSLDETTEAFF TRBV11-3 NA NA TRBJ1-1
TGCGCCAGCAGCCAAGATGAGGTGGCAGGGAAGGGAGGTGGCTACACCTTC CASSQDEVAGKGGGYTF TRBV4-1 NA NA TRBJ1-2
TGTGCCTGGAGTGCAAGGATTGGACAGGGATACGGAAACACCATATATTTT CAWSARIGQGYGNTIYF TRBV30 NA TRBD1 TRBJ1-3
TGTGCCAGTCCCCAGGGGGTTGAAACAGATACGCAGTATTTT CASPQGVETDTQYF TRBV2 once TRBD1 TRBJ2-3
TGTGCCAGCAGAATCGGAATGACTCGTCCCGAGCAGTACTTC CASRIGMTRPEQYF TRBV5-6 NA NA TRBJ2-7
TGTGCCAGCGTTGGGACAGAGGGCTATGGCTACACCTTC CASVGTEGYGYTF TRBV2 NA TRBD1 TRBJ1-2
TGTGCCAGCTCACCACAACAGGGGGGGCTCAACTATGGCTACACCTTC CASSPQQGGLNYGYTF TRBV18 NA TRBD1 TRBJ1-2
TGTGCCTGGAGGGCCGGTAGGGCGGACACTGAAGCTTTCTTT CAWRAGRADTEAFF TRBV30 NA NA TRBJ1-1
TGTGCCTGGAGCCCCGGGAACGGTTATGGCTACACCTTC CAWSPGNGYGYTF TRBV30 NA NA TRBJ1-2
TGTGCCAGCAGCTTATCCCCCGGGGATCAGCCCCAGCATTTT CASSLSPGDQPQHF TRBV11-2 NA NA TRBJ1-5
TGTGCCAGCCGGGGACATCTGGAGACCCAGTACTTC CASRGHLETQYF TRBV2 NA NA TRBJ2-5
TGTGCCATCAGTGAGTCCAAGACTAGCGAGACAGATACGCAGTATTTT CAISESKTSETDTQYF TRBV10-3 NA TRBD2 TRBJ2-3
TGTGCCAGCTCACCAGGGGAGGGCCAGCCCCAGCATTTT CASSPGEGQPQHF TRBV18 NA NA TRBJ1-5
TGTGCCAGTAGTAGAAGTTATTCACCCCTCCACTTT CASSRSYSPLHF TRBV19 few NA TRBJ1-6
TGCGCCAGCAGTGAGATTGTGGGATCGAACATTCAGTACTTC CASSEIVGSNIQYF TRBV10-2 once NA TRBJ2-4
TGTGCCAGCTCACCGGACGGGGCGAGGGGACTGTTTTTT CASSPDGARGLFF TRBV18 once NA TRBJ1-4
TGTGCCAGCAGTCGAACAGGGACGAATGGCTACACCTTC CASSRTGTNGYTF TRBV27 NA NA TRBJ1-2
TGCGCCAGCACGGACAGGCCTACGCGGGAGGGCCGTAACACCGGGGAGCTGTTTTTT CASTDRPTREGRNTGELFF TRBV5-1 NA TRBD2 TRBJ2-2
TGCGCCAGCAGCTTGTACCGAGCGGTCACAGATACGCAGTATTTT CASSLYRAVTDTQYF TRBV5-1 NA NA TRBJ2-3
TGTGCCAGTAGTATAGCGGCAGGGGTACCTATGGGCTACACCTTC CASSIAAGVPMGYTF TRBV19 NA NA TRBJ1-2